This T cell receptor (beta chain) comes out of a study of cytomegalovirus exposure and HLA in healthy donors. V lost 0 bases, J lost 0 bases, and 5 bases lay in between. Looked up from germline, CDR1 is LGHNA and CDR2 is YNFKEQ. This CDR3 is 14 amino acids long. It was with 60 Vbeta and 13 Jbeta primers that the PCR ran. Only in-frame clones appear in the TCRdb table, and some are missing; sequencing was by immunoSEQ multiplex PCR. This table holds about 210,000 clones, 78% found once. With respect to this clone: What it binds is unknown.

Findings and limits, study-wide: There were some V segments, including TRBV6-2 and TRBV6-3, excluded as indistinguishable. Per a prior analysis, the majority of TCR beta V segments were productive roughly 87% or roughly 30% of the time.

This TCR was recovered from a woman aged 25-40 years in good health and CMV-seropositive. The chain recombines TRBV4-2 with TRBJ1-1; D is undetermined. The sequenced sample consisted of PBMCs. In nucleotides, the CDR3 is TGTGCCAGCAGCCAAGAAGCGATGAACACTGAAGCTTTCTTT. Translation: CASSQEAMNTEAFF.